The source of this T cell receptor (beta chain) is a study of blood T cell repertoires in COVID-19. Libraries were prepared by immunoSEQ multiplex PCR; TCRdb keeps only in-frame clonotypes and omits some of them. The table shows 90,000 to 110,000 clones, with over 75% occurring only once. The V and J ends lost 7 bases and 3 bases respectively, with 17 bases between them. The CDR3 is made up of 15 amino acids. Per the germline V gene, CDR1 is MNHEY and CDR2 is SVGAGI. The source of this sequence is a man between 45 and 60 years old with acute or convalescent COVID-19. Sequencing was performed on peripheral blood. The chain has TRBV6-5 and TRBJ2-3; weak D call: TRBD2 (6 bases). The CDR3 DNA sequence: TGTGCCAGCAAGGGGAGCCTAGCGAATACAGATACGCAGTATTTT. As protein: CASKGSLANTDTQYF.